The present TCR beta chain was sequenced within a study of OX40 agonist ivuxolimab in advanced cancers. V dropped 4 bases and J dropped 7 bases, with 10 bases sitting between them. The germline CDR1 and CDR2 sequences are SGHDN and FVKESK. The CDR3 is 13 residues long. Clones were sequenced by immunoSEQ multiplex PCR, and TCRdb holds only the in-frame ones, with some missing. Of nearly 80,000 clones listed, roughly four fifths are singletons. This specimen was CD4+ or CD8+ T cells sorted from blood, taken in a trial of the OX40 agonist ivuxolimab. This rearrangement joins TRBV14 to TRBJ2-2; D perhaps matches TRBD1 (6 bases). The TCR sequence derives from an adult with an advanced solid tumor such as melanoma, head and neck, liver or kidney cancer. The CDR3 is CASSRQDFGELFF. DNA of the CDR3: TGTGCCAGCAGCCGACAGGATTTCGGGGAGCTGTTTTTT.